This passage covers 26 T cell receptor beta chains from one sample sequenced in a study of blood T cells in healthy people across ages (dated by TCRdb to 2015 to 2017). Libraries were made using 5' RACE. TCRdb records Illumina HiSeq 2500 as the sequencer. The second PCR ran for about 7 to 11 cycles and used a J-beta primer mix along with a sample-barcoded 5' primer. TCRdb reworked the public reads: Q25 trimming with fastp, MiXCR clone assembly, productive beta chains retained. Every entry covers one CDR3 protein and lists the most common genes and DNA from its rows. For this sample there are 1.5 million to 2 million distinct CDR3 sequences; approximately 30% appear just once. The top ten constitute approximately 7.7% of the sample. Sequencing input: blood. Every receptor here comes from a woman aged 25 to 39 in good health.

This clonotype appeared many times. The V call is TRBV10-2, the J call TRBJ2-1, with 7 positions matching TRBD2. V shed 2 bases, J shed 0 bases, and the junction held 4 bases outside the gene matches. CDR1 is WSHSY, CDR2 SAAADI, per germline. The CDR3 has 16 amino acids. The CDR3 protein is CASSEGGGSSYNEQFF. The CDR3 DNA sequence: TGCGCCAGCAGTGAGGGCGGGGGTAGCTCCTACAATGAGCAGTTCTTC.

This clonotype occurred a few times. The chain carries TRBV19 and TRBJ2-2; TRBD2 is a possible D gene (6 bases). Germline-derived CDR1 and CDR2 are LNHDA and SQIVND (reference sequence). There are 13 residues in the CDR3. V shed 5 bases and J shed 7 bases, with 11 bases lying between them. The CDR3 reads CASSPPGSGELFF. Written as DNA, the CDR3 is TGTGCCAGTAGTCCCCCCGGGAGCGGGGAGCTGTTTTTT.

V is TRBV28 and J is TRBJ2-7; 8 positions match TRBD1. The junction had 5 bases not matched to a gene; V was cut back by 2 bases and J by 5 bases. Per the germline V gene, CDR1 is MDHEN and CDR2 is SYDVKM. CDR3 length: 14 residues. CDR3 sequence: CASSLADRAHEQYF. The CDR3 nucleotides read TGTGCCAGCAGTTTAGCGGACAGGGCCCACGAGCAGTACTTC.

In regard to this clonotype: Given a much more abundant clone one base away, this may be a read error. The chain's CDR3 is CASSSRQGASSPLHF. Here the CDR3 DNA reads TGTGCCAGCAGCTCCAGACAGGGGGCTAGTTCACCCCTCCACTTT. This chain joins TRBV5-5 and TRBJ1-6; 10 bases are a match to TRBD1. The CDR3 has 15 amino acids. Unmatched junction bases numbered 6, after V lost 3 bases and J lost 9 bases. Per the germline V gene, CDR1 is SGHKS and CDR2 is YYEKEE (reference sequence).

The chain couples TRBV2 to TRBJ1-5; a possible D gene is TRBD1 (5 bases). Germline V gene sequence: CDR1 SNHLY, CDR2 FYNNEI. Trimming took off 3 bases at V and 6 bases at J, with 12 bases between the two ends. The CDR3 spans 14 residues. The CDR3 sequence: CASSDRVGGQPQHF. CDR3 coding DNA: TGTGCCAGCAGTGACAGGGTAGGCGGTCAGCCCCAGCATTTT.

This clonotype was seen ten or more times. The chain joins TRBV9 to TRBJ2-1; 7 bases line up with TRBD2. CDR1 and CDR2 from the germline V gene are SGDLS and YYNGEE. This CDR3 is built from 17 residues. With V trimmed by 3 bases and J by 4 bases, 13 bases remained unmatched. The CDR3 bases are TGTGCCAGCAGCGCCCTGGGGAGGGGCGCCGGGTACAATGAGCAGTTCTTC. Encoded protein: CASSALGRGAGYNEQFF.

This chain joins TRBV28 and TRBJ1-6; D not resolved. The germline CDR1 and CDR2 sequences are MDHEN and SYDVKM. The ends were cut back, 3 bases at V and 5 bases at J, with 8 bases in the middle. This CDR3 comprises 14 residues. CDR3 residues: CASSFRQNNSPLHF. The CDR3 DNA sequence: TGTGCCAGCAGTTTTAGGCAGAATAATTCACCCCTCCACTTT.

The table lists this clonotype with a few counts. This rearrangement joins TRBV15 to TRBJ1-1, with D uncertain. The CDR3 sequence is 14 residues long. Germline assignment: CDR1 LNHNV and CDR2 YYDKDF (reference sequence). Trimming left V 0 bases short and J 2 bases short, with 7 bases between. CDR3 bases: TGTGCCACCAGCAGAGATAACGGAAACACTGAAGCTTTCTTT. Translated, it gives CATSRDNGNTEAFF.

This clonotype came up a few times. The chain combines TRBV20-1 with TRBJ1-4; 7 nucleotides line up with TRBD1. There are 15 residues in the CDR3. V lost 4 bases and J lost 8; bases outside the gene matches: 13. The germline V gene encodes CDR1 DFQATT and CDR2 SNEGSKA (reference sequence). As DNA, the CDR3 is TGCAGTGCTATCAGGGGGGAGGGGAGAAGGGAAAAACTGTTTTTT. Translation: CSAIRGEGRREKLFF.

This clonotype has ten or more counts. The chain links TRBV29-1 to TRBJ2-1; 9 positions agree with TRBD2. Germline V gene data show CDR1 as SQVTM and CDR2 as ANQGSEA. The CDR3 is 13 residues long. Trimming at V came to 4 bases and at J to 6 bases, leaving 4 bases not matched to a gene. CDR3 nucleotides: TGCAGCGTTGTTGGCGGGAGGGCCAATGAGCAGTTCTTC. Protein product: CSVVGGRANEQFF.

This clonotype was seen more than once but under ten times. This sequence joins TRBV28 and TRBJ1-5; D gene unclear. The CDR3 is 12 amino acids. Germline V gene sequence: CDR1 MDHEN, CDR2 SYDVKM. Deletions cut 6 bases from V and 7 bases from J, with 10 bases between. CDR3 coding DNA: TGTGCCAGCAGCCGTGGGGTCCAGCCCCAGCATTTT. Translation: CASSRGVQPQHF.

This clonotype was detected only a few times. The genes are TRBV5-6 and TRBJ1-1, with D hard to call. This CDR3 contains 17 residues. Trimming left V 4 bases short and J 1 base short, with 20 bases between. Germline CDR1 reads SGHDT; CDR2 reads YYEEEE. The CDR3 region has the DNA TGTGCCAGCAGCGCGAGATACCTCGAGGAGGGGAACACTGAAGCTTTCTTT. It codes for CASSARYLEEGNTEAFF.

This clonotype was detected many times. The V and J genes are TRBV5-1 and TRBJ2-1; tentatively, D is TRBD1 or TRBD2 (5 bases each). Germline values: CDR1 SGHRS, CDR2 YFSETQ. The CDR3 length is 15 residues. The V gene lost 1 base and the J gene lost 8 bases, with 16 bases spanning the gap. The DNA for the CDR3 is TGCGCCAGCAGCTTGCTGCCAGGGCGAGGGGATGAGCAGTTCTTC. Amino acid sequence: CASSLLPGRGDEQFF. The full variable domain, rest sourced from reference TRBV5-1 and TRBJ2-1, is KAGVTQTPRYLIKTRGQQVTLSCSPISGHRSVSWYQQTPGQGLQFLFEYFSETQRNKGNFPGRFSGRQFSNSRSEMNVSTLELGDSALYLCASSLLPGRGDEQFFGPGTRLTVL.

This clonotype was observed many times. The genes are TRBV30 and TRBJ2-7, with a tentative D call TRBD1 (5 bases). Trimming stripped 5 bases from V and 2 bases from J, with 10 bases between. The V gene's germline CDR1 is GTSNPN and CDR2 SVGIG (reference sequence). There are 12 residues in the CDR3. The CDR3 bases are TGTGCCTGGGGACATGCCCCCTACGAGCAGTACTTC. It encodes CAWGHAPYEQYF.

V usage is TRBV28 and J usage is TRBJ1-5; the match to TRBD1 covers 7 bases. The CDR3 runs 14 residues. The junction had 8 bases not matched to a gene; V was cut back by 6 bases and J by 6 bases. The germline gives CDR1 MDHEN, CDR2 SYDVKM. CDR3 amino acids: CASSLTGTVQPQHF. The CDR3 region has the DNA TGTGCCAGCAGCTTGACAGGGACGGTTCAGCCCCAGCATTTT.

Written as DNA, the CDR3 is TGTGCAGGGGCCAGGGGTCCATCCTACGAGCAGTACTTC. It translates to CAGARGPSYEQYF. J is TRBJ2-7 and V is TRBV7-2, with TRBD1 as a possible D gene (6 bases). This CDR3 region has 13 residues. The germline V gene encodes CDR1 SGHTA and CDR2 FQGNSA.

In the case of this clonotype: Possible read error: a much larger clone is one base away. This chain links TRBV24-1 with TRBJ2-4, with TRBD2 matching 11 bases. Germline V gives CDR1 KGHDR, CDR2 SFDVKD. V lost 4 bases and J lost 13; bases outside the gene matches: 17. The CDR3 covers 17 residues. The CDR3 DNA reads TGTGCCACCAGTGACCCTTCTAGCGGGGGGACATACAATGAGCAGTACTTC. Protein sequence: CATSDPSSGGTYNEQYF.

This clonotype was seen a few times. This chain connects TRBV30 to TRBJ1-2, with 9 bases aligning to TRBD1. Unmatched junction bases numbered 9, after V lost 7 bases and J lost 3 bases. Per the germline V gene, CDR1 is GTSNPN and CDR2 is SVGIG (reference sequence). This CDR3 has 14 residues. CDR3 in DNA: TGTGCCTTAGGCTCCGGGACAGGGCACTATGGCTACACCTTC. The encoded protein is CALGSGTGHYGYTF.

This clonotype was observed a handful of times. The V gene is TRBV12-3 or TRBV12-4, the J gene TRBJ2-3, with TRBD2 matching over 10 bases. The CDR3 runs 14 residues. V was pared by 6 bases and J by 4 bases, with 4 bases of the junction left unmatched. CDR3 sequence reads: CASRIAGGPDTQYF. The CDR3 bases are TGTGCCAGCAGAATAGCGGGGGGTCCAGATACGCAGTATTTT.

This clonotype turned up a few times. The V gene is TRBV15, the J gene TRBJ2-1, with no clear D. The CDR3 covers 17 residues. Trimming removed 1 base from V and 1 base from J, with 14 bases in between. CDR1 is LNHNV and CDR2 is YYDKDF in the germline V gene (reference sequence). The CDR3 is CATSRAPSSLSYNEQFF. The CDR3 nucleotides read TGTGCCACCAGCAGAGCTCCGAGCTCCCTTTCCTACAATGAGCAGTTCTTC.

The J gene is TRBJ1-5, the V gene TRBV9; D gene ambiguous. Trimming cost V 0 bases and J 0 bases, with 7 bases left between them. Germline V CDR1 and CDR2: SGDLS, YYNGEE. The CDR3 sequence is 15 residues long. CDR3 in DNA: TGTGCCAGCAGCGTAGGCCTAGATAGCAATCAGCCCCAGCATTTT. The encoded protein is CASSVGLDSNQPQHF.

The CDR3 reads CACNAGAQYEQYF. CDR3 DNA: TGTGCCTGCAACGCAGGGGCCCAATACGAGCAGTACTTC. The chain combines TRBV30 with TRBJ2-7, with D possibly TRBD1 on 6 matching bases. V lost 6 bases and J 4 bases, leaving 16 bases between the germline ends. Germline V CDR1 and CDR2: GTSNPN, SVGIG (reference sequence). This CDR3 region has 13 residues.

This clonotype was seen a handful of times. The J gene is TRBJ1-4, the V gene TRBV28; TRBD1 aligns across 10 bases. The CDR3 consists of 14 residues. Germline V gene lookup returns CDR1 MDHEN and CDR2 SYDVKM. Trimming at V came to 7 bases and at J to 7 bases, leaving 6 bases not matched to a gene. CDR3 sequence (DNA): TGTGCCAGCAACCCCCGGGACAGGGGTGAAAAACTGTTTTTT. Amino acid sequence: CASNPRDRGEKLFF.

Many counts were recorded for this clonotype. The rearrangement joins TRBV18 to TRBJ2-5, with D tentatively TRBD1 or TRBD2 (5 bases each). The CDR3 loop spans 16 amino acids. Germline CDR1 KGHSH, CDR2 LQKENI. V was pared by 3 bases and J by 0 bases, with 14 bases between. The CDR3 DNA sequence: TGTGCCAGCTCACCTCCGAGGGGCGCGTACCAAGAGACCCAGTACTTC. It specifies CASSPPRGAYQETQYF. Using reference TRBV18 and TRBJ2-5 for the parts outside the CDR3, the full variable domain is NAGVMQNPRHLVRRRGQEARLRCSPMKGHSHVYWYRQLPEEGLKFMVYLQKENIIDESGMPKERFSAEFPKEGPSILRIQQVVRGDSAAYFCASSPPRGAYQETQYFGPGTRLLVL.

This clonotype was seen a handful of times. V gene TRBV5-1 combines with J gene TRBJ2-3; 12 bases map to TRBD2. Germline values: CDR1 SGHRS, CDR2 YFSETQ. After removal of 4 bases from V and 6 bases from J, the junction contained 9 bases not matched to a gene. The CDR3 length is 16 residues. The CDR3 region has the DNA TGCGCCAGCAGCGGAAGACTAGCGGGGGAATGGGATACGCAGTATTTT. It yields the protein CASSGRLAGEWDTQYF.

In this sample, this clonotype turned up a few times. V gene TRBV4-1 combines with J gene TRBJ1-1; TRBD1 aligns across 7 bases. This CDR3 is 12 amino acids long. Trimming cost V 3 bases and J 8 bases; bases outside gene matches: 3. Per the germline V gene, CDR1 is MGHRA and CDR2 is YSYEKL. CDR3 loop: CASSHRQGEAFF. The CDR3 coding sequence is TGCGCCAGCAGCCATAGACAGGGAGAAGCTTTCTTT.